This T cell receptor beta chain was sequenced during a study of beta chain features in type 1 diabetes (dated by TCRdb to the late 2010s). Some background on the complete study: No differences in mean age, gender distribution, total cell number or subset yield were found between patients and healthy donors. Across all samples, fewer than 130 million sorted cells were examined, and cell number per subset correlated strongly with RNA yield. The study compared TCRB repertoires of sorted circulating CD4+ T cell subsets between recently diagnosed type 1 diabetes patients and matched healthy donors. Regulatory and stem cell-like memory subsets were obtained from only 8 patients and about 8 healthy donors, while naive and central memory subsets were obtained from all 30 or so donors. What the work shows at the level of the full study, not this receptor alone: Because cDNA was sequenced instead of genomic DNA, highly expressing activated cells could be over-represented, though the groups showed no difference in activation or CD3 levels. A moderate but significant shortening of TCRB CDR3 length was observed in type 1 diabetes patients in all four CD4+ subsets. PCR may preferentially amplify shorter templates, but because patient and control samples were amplified and corrected together, any resulting skew would affect both groups equally. HLA sub-analyses involved small numbers of individuals, so any influence of HLA type on TCRB rearrangement remained unresolved. At VDJ recombination sites, type 1 diabetes patients had fewer insertions and more deleted nucleotides, which implies abnormalities in thymic rearrangement. Naive, central memory and regulatory TCRB repertoires appeared to be more alike among patients than among healthy donors.

Comment on this clone: Its antigen specificity is not known. Per-base quality was not reported, and no clone a single base away is much larger than it.

CDR1 and CDR2, per the germline V gene, are SQVTM and ANQGSEA. The CDR3 has 13 amino acids, counting the end cysteine and phenylalanine. The DNA shown is the 39-base CDR3, in frame from base 1. V gives up 2 bases and J gives up 5 bases, and the segment between their germline ends measures 12 bases. All of the isolated RNA was reverse transcribed with the High Capacity cDNA Reverse Transcription Kit, so expressed TCRB transcripts were sequenced. Deep immunoSEQ sequencing was applied to naive, central memory and regulatory T cell samples, giving an average of about 3.6 million total reads per sample. Sorted cells were lysed in RLT buffer and RNA was extracted with DNase-treated RNeasy Micro or Mini kits, depending on cell number. To prevent cross-contamination, every cell subset was processed on its own, while patient and healthy donor samples were processed together. The immunoSEQ multiplex PCR was used to amplify TCRB sequences from cDNA, generating 87-bp fragments that spanned the CDR3 region. Sequencing of the amplicons was done on the Illumina HiSeq platform. The original pipeline was this. Synthetic template baselines were used to correct PCR bias computationally, reads within Hamming distance 2 were collapsed together, and singletons that could not be merged were discarded. By aligning reads against IMGT, V, D and J genes, CDR3 length, and insertions or deletions at six rearrangement sites were assigned. Within each subset, clonotype counts were normalized to sorted cell number, after which true diversity and Gini coefficients were computed with the tcR R package. The overlap coefficient, calculated on TCRB nucleotide sequences, was used to measure repertoire sharing. As a proxy for the pre-selection repertoire, out-of-frame TCRB sequences from naive cells were analyzed. Here the immuneACCESS table is served through TCRdb, limited to in-frame sequences with V and J called. Missing clones are a known gap in these copies; in checked studies unresolved V genes cover under half, and the rest lacks a known reason. The V and J calls and clone size are taken from that table; D and trimming were inferred from the DNA. Across this sample there are hundreds of thousands of clones, with more than 11% seen only once. In total, the top ten clones hold approximately 0.035% of the sample.

Each donor gave one peripheral blood draw, averaging approximately 0.12 L, which was collected into heparinised tubes. Naive, central memory, regulatory and stem cell-like memory CD4+ T cells were sorted on a BD FACSAria II using a panel including CD45RO, CCR7, CD25, CD127, CD95 and CD27. Purity was above 95% for every sorted population. PBMCs were separated immediately by Lymphoprep density gradient centrifugation and were stained directly, without being cultured. So that batch effects would be minimized, each experiment stained and sorted samples in pairs, pairing one healthy donor with one patient.

This chain is built from TRBV29-1 and TRBJ2-5; the D gene cannot be resolved beyond TRBD1 or TRBD2, each matching 5 bases. This TCR was recovered from a man aged 30 to 45 in good health. Specimen: naive CD4+ T cells from blood. The sample's cell subset or site, from its label and the paper: true naive CD4+ T cells. In nucleotide form, the sequence is TGCAGCGTTGAATCAGGGACCGGGGAGACCCAGTACTTC. This yields the protein CSVESGTGETQYF.